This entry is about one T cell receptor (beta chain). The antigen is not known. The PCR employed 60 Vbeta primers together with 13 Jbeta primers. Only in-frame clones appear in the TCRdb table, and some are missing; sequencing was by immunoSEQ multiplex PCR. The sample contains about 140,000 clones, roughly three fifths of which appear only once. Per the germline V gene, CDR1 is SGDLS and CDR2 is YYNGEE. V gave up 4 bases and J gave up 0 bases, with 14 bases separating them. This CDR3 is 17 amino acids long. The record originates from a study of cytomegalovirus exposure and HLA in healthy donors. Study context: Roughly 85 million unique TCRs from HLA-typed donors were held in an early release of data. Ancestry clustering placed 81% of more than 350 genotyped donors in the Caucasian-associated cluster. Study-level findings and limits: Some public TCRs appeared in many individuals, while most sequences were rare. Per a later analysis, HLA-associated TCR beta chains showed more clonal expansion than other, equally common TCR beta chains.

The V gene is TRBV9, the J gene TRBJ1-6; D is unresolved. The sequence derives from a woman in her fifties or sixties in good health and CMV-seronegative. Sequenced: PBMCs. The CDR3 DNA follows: TGTGCCAGCAGCCCCCAGCCAACTAGCTCCTATAATTCACCCCTCCACTTT. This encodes CASSPQPTSSYNSPLHF.